This entry lists 31 T cell receptor beta chains sequenced from one sample in a study of PD-L1 blockade in urothelial cancer. Time point reported: peripheral blood 6 weeks after treatment start. Assay: immunoSEQ multiplex PCR; the TCRdb copy retains only in-frame clones and omits some. The table includes 100,000 to 150,000 clones, roughly 88% detected once. Source: PBMCs, taken around atezolizumab (anti-PD-L1) treatment. The receptors shown here come from a man aged 45-65 years with urothelial cancer.

This chain uses TRBV7-9 with TRBJ1-1, with D maybe TRBD1 (6 bases). The CDR3 covers 17 residues. Germline values: CDR1 SEHNR, CDR2 FQNEAQ (reference sequence). V was cut by 1 base and J by 0 bases, with 15 bases left in between. The CDR3 bases are TGTGCCAGCAGCTTAGGGGATTTGGCAGGGGTGAACACTGAAGCTTTCTTT. This encodes CASSLGDLAGVNTEAFF.

This clone was found a few times. The DNA of the CDR3 is TGTGCCAGCATAACGAGGGGGTGGATCTCTGAAGCTTTCTTT. Its protein product is CASITRGWISEAFF. The chain employs TRBV6-1 and TRBJ1-1, with D perhaps TRBD1 (6 bases). Germline CDR1 is MNHNS and CDR2 is SASEGT. This CDR3 has 14 amino acids. V shed 7 bases and J shed 6 bases, with 18 bases lying between them.

The V call is TRBV28, the J call TRBJ2-1, with D possibly TRBD2 on 6 matching bases. The CDR3 runs to 15 residues. Trimming stripped 6 bases from V and 4 bases from J, with 16 bases between. Germline V gene lookup returns CDR1 MDHEN and CDR2 SYDVKM. Written as DNA, the CDR3 is TGTGCCAGCAGGATATATGCGGGGTCGTACAATGAGCAGTTCTTC. Its protein product is CASRIYAGSYNEQFF.

This clone has more than one count but fewer than ten. V is TRBV28 and J is TRBJ1-6; 8 bases are shared with TRBD1. The CDR3 length is 12 residues. Germline trimming cut 8 bases from V and 12 bases from J; bases unmatched to any gene: 6. In germline, CDR1 is MDHEN, CDR2 SYDVKM. CDR3: CASGTGGGPLHF. The CDR3 DNA reads as TGTGCCAGCGGGACAGGCGGAGGACCCCTCCACTTT.

This clone was seen only once. The chain carries TRBV5-4 and TRBJ2-7; a possible D gene is TRBD2 (7 bases). The CDR3 covers 14 residues. Deletions cut 4 bases from V and 2 bases from J, with 13 bases between. Germline CDR1 and CDR2: SGHNT and YYREEE (reference sequence). This chain's CDR3 is CASSPGGHTYEQYF. Written as DNA, the CDR3 is TGTGCCAGCAGCCCGGGGGGACATACCTACGAGCAGTACTTC.

The chain joins TRBV6-5 to TRBJ1-1; a possible D gene is TRBD1 (5 bases). CDR3 length: 13 residues. Germline V gene sequence: CDR1 MNHEY, CDR2 SVGAGI. V shed 5 bases and J shed 8 bases, with 15 bases lying between them. This chain's CDR3 is CASSRAGVLEAFF. The DNA for the CDR3 is TGTGCCAGCAGTCGCGCGGGGGTCCTAGAAGCTTTCTTT.

The chain links TRBV7-2 to TRBJ2-3; the match to TRBD1 covers 11 bases. With V trimmed by 8 bases and J by 6 bases, 10 bases remained unmatched. The CDR3 spans 15 residues. CDR1 SGHTA and CDR2 FQGNSA come from the germline V gene. The chain's CDR3 is CASRWTGGLSDTQYF. The DNA of the CDR3 is TGTGCCAGCCGCTGGACAGGGGGCTTGTCGGATACGCAGTATTTT.

The CDR3 region is CASSASGTGGVGYTF. CDR3 nucleotide sequence: TGTGCCAGCAGTGCCTCCGGGACAGGGGGCGTAGGCTACACCTTC. The chain employs TRBV28 and TRBJ1-2; the match to TRBD1 covers 12 bases. Trimming at V came to 5 bases and at J to 8 bases, leaving 9 bases not matched to a gene. The CDR3 sequence is 15 residues long. Germline CDR1 MDHEN, CDR2 SYDVKM.

This clone is a singleton in its sample. This rearrangement joins TRBV30 to TRBJ2-4; 7 positions agree with TRBD2. This CDR3 spans 17 amino acids. Germline trimming cut 0 bases from V and 0 bases from J; bases unmatched to any gene: 8. Germline loops: CDR1 GTSNPN, CDR2 SVGIG (reference sequence). The CDR3 sequence is CAWSVFAQRGAKNIQYF. In nucleotides, the CDR3 is TGTGCCTGGAGTGTATTTGCCCAGCGGGGAGCCAAAAACATTCAGTACTTC. The whole variable domain, filled in from reference TRBV30 and TRBJ2-4, reads SQTIHQWPATLVQPVGSPLSLECTVEGTSNPNLYWYRQAAGRGLQLLFYSVGIGQISSEVPQNLSASRPQDRQFILSSKKLLLSDSGFYLCAWSVFAQRGAKNIQYFGAGTRLSVL.

The chain joins TRBV5-1 to TRBJ2-3; TRBD2 aligns across 8 bases. After removal of 5 bases from V and 4 bases from J, the junction contained 12 bases not matched to a gene. CDR1 is SGHRS, CDR2 YFSETQ, per germline. The CDR3 spans 16 residues. This CDR3 reads CASRLQIAGTADTQYF. The CDR3 region has the DNA TGCGCCAGCAGGTTGCAAATAGCGGGAACGGCAGATACGCAGTATTTT.

The chain employs TRBV7-6 and TRBJ2-1; 12 bases match TRBD1. After removal of 5 bases from V and 7 bases from J, the junction contained 6 bases not matched to a gene. The CDR3 has 15 amino acids. CDR1 SGHVS and CDR2 FNYEAQ come from the germline V gene. CDR3 sequence reads: CASSPGTGGRNEQFF. DNA for the CDR3: TGTGCCAGCAGCCCCGGGACAGGGGGCCGGAATGAGCAGTTCTTC.

The V gene is TRBV4-1, the J gene TRBJ1-6; 12 bases match TRBD1. The V gene's germline CDR1 is MGHRA and CDR2 YSYEKL. The CDR3 length is 16 residues. J gave up 9 bases and V 0 bases, and 3 bases lay outside the gene matches. The CDR3 protein is CASSQEWGQGASPLHF. The CDR3, as DNA: TGCGCCAGCAGCCAAGAATGGGGACAGGGGGCTTCACCCCTCCACTTT.

Only one count was recorded for this clone. This sequence joins TRBV2 and TRBJ2-1; tentative D call: TRBD1 (5 bases). Trimming took 7 bases from V and 8 from J, leaving 12 bases between them. CDR1 and CDR2 (germline): SNHLY, FYNNEI. This CDR3 has 12 amino acids. CDR3 coding DNA: TGTGCCAGCAATGACAGAAGCGATGAGCAGTTCTTC. It translates to CASNDRSDEQFF.

J is TRBJ2-2 and V is TRBV2, with no clear D. This CDR3 is 12 amino acids long. Germline CDR1 is SNHLY and CDR2 is FYNNEI. Trimming took off 9 bases at V and 4 bases at J, with 9 bases between the two ends. CDR3 DNA sequence: TGTGCCAGTTCACTGATCACCGGGGAGCTGTTTTTT. Its translation is CASSLITGELFF.

The chain joins TRBV6-1 to TRBJ2-3; D gene unclear. The CDR3 spans 15 residues. The V end was cut by 1 base, the J end by 2 bases, with 10 bases between. The germline V gene has CDR1 MNHNS and CDR2 SASEGT. The CDR3 DNA reads as TGTGCCAGCAGTGAAGTGGAAACTACCACAGATACGCAGTATTTT. Translating it yields CASSEVETTTDTQYF.

The genes are TRBV5-1 and TRBJ2-6; D is ambiguous. CDR3 length: 15 amino acids. Between the trimmed V and J ends, which lost 4 bases and 0 bases, there was a span of 8 bases. Germline-derived CDR1 and CDR2 are SGHRS and YFSETQ. The CDR3 DNA reads TGCGCCAGCAGCCCCTCCCCCTCTGGGGCCAACGTCCTGACTTTC. Protein sequence: CASSPSPSGANVLTF.

Comment on this clone: Mismatch with germline at one junction end may stem from a read error. V and J are TRBV7-7 and TRBJ2-1, with 13 bases fitting TRBD2. The length of the CDR3 is 15 residues. Germline CDR1 reads SSHAT; CDR2 reads FNYEAQ (reference sequence). The DNA of the CDR3 is TGTGCTAGCAGCGCCGGGACTAGCGGGAACAATGAGCAGTTCTTC. Its protein product is CASSAGTSGNNEQFF.

This chain joins TRBV28 and TRBJ2-7; tentatively, D is TRBD2 (5 bases). The CDR3 has 14 residues. The germline gives CDR1 MDHEN, CDR2 SYDVKM. Trimming pared 9 bases from V and 4 bases from J, leaving 19 bases between. In nucleotides, the CDR3 is TGTGCCAGTGTAGGGAGTGATCGTACGTACGAGCAGTACTTC. Translated: CASVGSDRTYEQYF.

The chain uses TRBV6-5 and TRBJ1-5; D perhaps matches TRBD1 (6 bases). Germline CDR1 and CDR2: MNHEY and SVGAGI. V dropped 2 bases and J dropped 6 bases, with 8 bases sitting between them. The CDR3 runs to 13 residues. DNA of the CDR3: TGTGCCAGCAGTTACGACAGGACTCAGCCCCAGCATTTT. It codes for CASSYDRTQPQHF.

This chain links TRBV28 with TRBJ2-2; a weak D match, TRBD1 (5 bases). The V end was cut by 10 bases, the J end by 1 base, with 19 bases between. This CDR3 has 16 residues. The V gene's germline CDR1 is MDHEN and CDR2 SYDVKM. CDR3 nucleotide sequence: TGTGCCACCGGACCCATATCAGGGATGAACACCGGGGAGCTGTTTTTT. This encodes CATGPISGMNTGELFF.

The chain has TRBV7-9 and TRBJ2-1; tentative D call: TRBD2 (5 bases). V gave up 2 bases and J gave up 11 bases, with 10 bases separating them. The CDR3 consists of 12 residues. Germline V CDR1 and CDR2: SEHNR, FQNEAQ (reference sequence). CDR3 in amino acids: CASSLNSGKQFF. The CDR3 bases are TGTGCCAGCAGCTTAAACTCGGGGAAGCAGTTCTTC.

V gene TRBV27 combines with J gene TRBJ2-7, with 9 bases identical to TRBD2. The CDR3 sequence is 15 residues long. Germline values: CDR1 MNHEY, CDR2 SMNVEV (reference sequence). Trimming cost V 2 bases and J 3 bases; bases outside gene matches: 5. Written as DNA, the CDR3 is TGTGCCAGCAGTTTAGGACTAGCGCCCAGCTACGAGCAGTACTTC. Protein: CASSLGLAPSYEQYF.

The CDR3 loop is CASSSVAGAPEQYF. DNA for the CDR3: TGCGCCAGCAGCTCCGTAGCGGGAGCCCCCGAGCAGTACTTC. This chain joins TRBV5-1 and TRBJ2-7, with 9 bases matching TRBD2. Germline V gene sequence: CDR1 SGHRS, CDR2 YFSETQ. This CDR3 contains 14 residues. V gave up 3 bases and J gave up 6 bases; unmatched junction bases: 7. Drawing the rest from reference TRBV5-1 and TRBJ2-7, the complete variable domain is KAGVTQTPRYLIKTRGQQVTLSCSPISGHRSVSWYQQTPGQGLQFLFEYFSETQRNKGNFPGRFSGRQFSNSRSEMNVSTLELGDSALYLCASSSVAGAPEQYFGPGTRLTVT.

The rearrangement links TRBV5-4 to TRBJ2-3, with 10 bases fitting TRBD2. The CDR3 has 17 amino acids. CDR1 and CDR2 (germline): SGHNT, YYREEE (reference sequence). Trimming cost V 4 bases and J 5 bases; bases outside gene matches: 13. The CDR3, as DNA: TGTGCCAGCAGCGCACGGATGGTAGCGGGAGGCCGAGATACGCAGTATTTT. Translation: CASSARMVAGGRDTQYF. Combining the CDR3 with reference TRBV5-4 and TRBJ2-3 gives the whole variable domain ETGVTQSPTHLIKTRGQQVTLRCSSQSGHNTVSWYQQALGQGPQFIFQYYREEENGRGNFPPRFSGLQFPNYSSELNVNALELDDSALYLCASSARMVAGGRDTQYFGPGTRLTVL.

The chain links TRBV11-2 to TRBJ2-1; possibly TRBD2 for D (5 bases). Germline lookup yields CDR1 SGHAT and CDR2 FQNNGV. CDR3 length: 13 residues. Deletions cut 6 bases from V and 9 bases from J, with 15 bases between. CDR3 in amino acids: CASRSGLLSEQFF. CDR3 coding DNA: TGTGCCAGCAGGTCCGGACTCCTCTCTGAGCAGTTCTTC.

This clone has just a few counts. The J gene is TRBJ2-1, the V gene TRBV7-9; D possibly corresponds to TRBD2 (6 bases). In germline, CDR1 is SEHNR, CDR2 FQNEAQ (reference sequence). The CDR3 has 11 amino acids. Trimming left V 5 bases short and J 15 bases short, with 14 bases between. CDR3 in DNA: TGTGCCAGCAGCACGACTAGGATTCCGTTCTTC. Its protein product is CASSTTRIPFF.

This clone was seen only once. The chain joins TRBV14 to TRBJ2-5; D gene ambiguous. The length of the CDR3 is 15 residues. The germline V gene encodes CDR1 SGHDN and CDR2 FVKESK. Trimming took 1 base from V and 4 from J, leaving 13 bases between them. CDR3 nucleotide sequence: TGTGCCAGCAGCCAAGTGGAAATCCAGCGAGAGACCCAGTACTTC. Translating it yields CASSQVEIQRETQYF.

J is TRBJ2-3 and V is TRBV6-5, with a weak D call TRBD1 (5 bases). V shed 6 bases and J shed 4 bases, with 11 bases lying between them. The CDR3 contains 13 residues. The germline V gene has CDR1 MNHEY and CDR2 SVGAGI. In DNA, the CDR3 is TGTGCCAGCAGCGCCCCAGGGTCAGATACGCAGTATTTT. Amino acid sequence: CASSAPGSDTQYF.

This clone was detected once. This rearrangement joins TRBV7-9 to TRBJ2-5, with TRBD1 as a possible D gene (5 bases). V was trimmed by 4 bases and J by 5 bases, leaving 11 bases between them. The CDR3 is 13 residues long. CDR1 SEHNR and CDR2 FQNEAQ come from the germline V gene (reference sequence). CDR3 protein: CASSSQAVETQYF. The DNA for the CDR3 is TGTGCCAGCAGCTCACAGGCTGTGGAGACCCAGTACTTC.

This chain uses TRBV4-1 with TRBJ2-7; TRBD1 matches at 7 bases. The germline gives CDR1 MGHRA, CDR2 YSYEKL. The CDR3 totals 14 residues. V shed 4 bases and J 3 bases; nucleotides not matched to a gene: 6. The CDR3 loop is CASSPSRQGYEQYF. In DNA form, the CDR3 reads TGCGCCAGCAGCCCGAGCAGACAGGGCTACGAGCAGTACTTC.

This chain links TRBV9 with TRBJ2-6, with D possibly matching TRBD2 (6 bases). Germline V gives CDR1 SGDLS, CDR2 YYNGEE. The CDR3 is 18 residues long. V shed 0 bases and J shed 0 bases, with 13 bases lying between them. CDR3 protein: CASSVGGMVNSGANVLTF. CDR3 DNA sequence: TGTGCCAGCAGCGTAGGCGGGATGGTGAACTCTGGGGCCAACGTCCTGACTTTC.